This TCR beta chain originates from a study of T cells in Graves' hyperthyroidism and ophthalmopathy. General observations from the study: Most expanded thyroid clonotypes above 0.001 also appeared in blood.

CDR3 length equals 16 residues. V was trimmed by 1 base and J by 1 base, leaving 15 bases between them. Per the germline V gene, CDR1 is SGHKS and CDR2 is YYEKEE (reference sequence). Not enrolled were patients with uncontrolled infection, other autoimmune disease, pregnancy or lactation. On the basis of clinical symptoms, serum thyroxine and TRAb, thyroid ultrasound and orbital computed tomography, diagnoses were made. RNA transcripts served as the template for amplifying TCR beta CDR3 regions. The primer set for the first-round RT-PCR of the TCR CDR3 was HTBI. TCRdb re-analysed the multiplex PCR reads in MiXCR, keeping a single row per CDR3 protein. This table has almost 250,000 distinct CDR3 sequences, approximately 24% appearing once. This clonotype was seen a handful of times. Its specificity is unknown.

The source material was blood. The genes are TRBV5-5 and TRBJ2-7; weak D call: TRBD1 (6 bases). This sequence originates from a woman aged 40 to 50 with Graves' ophthalmopathy. The CDR3 DNA is TGTGCCAGCAGCTTGCGGCTATGGACAGATTCCTACGAGCAGTACTTC. Translating it yields CASSLRLWTDSYEQYF.